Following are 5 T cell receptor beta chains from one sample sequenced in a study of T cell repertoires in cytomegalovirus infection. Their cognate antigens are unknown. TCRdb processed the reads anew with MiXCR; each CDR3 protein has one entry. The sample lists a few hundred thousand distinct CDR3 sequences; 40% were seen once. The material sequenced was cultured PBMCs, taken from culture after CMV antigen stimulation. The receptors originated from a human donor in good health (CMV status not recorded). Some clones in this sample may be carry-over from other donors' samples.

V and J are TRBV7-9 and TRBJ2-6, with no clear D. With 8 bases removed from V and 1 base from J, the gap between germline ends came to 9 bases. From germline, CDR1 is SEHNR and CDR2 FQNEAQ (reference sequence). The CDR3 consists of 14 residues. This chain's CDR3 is CASGDYSGANVLTF. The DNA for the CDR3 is TGTGCCAGCGGCGATTATTCTGGGGCCAACGTCCTGACTTTC.

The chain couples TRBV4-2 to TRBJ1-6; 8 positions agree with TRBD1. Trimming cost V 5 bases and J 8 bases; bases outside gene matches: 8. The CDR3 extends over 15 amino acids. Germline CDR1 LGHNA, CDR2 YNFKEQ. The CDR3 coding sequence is TGTGCCAGCAGCGCTCCCGCAGGGGGCGATTCACCCCTCCACTTT. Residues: CASSAPAGGDSPLHF.

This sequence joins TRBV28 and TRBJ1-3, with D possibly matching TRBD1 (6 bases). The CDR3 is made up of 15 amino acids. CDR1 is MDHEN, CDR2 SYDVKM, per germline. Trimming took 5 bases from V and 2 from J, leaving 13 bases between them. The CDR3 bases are TGTGCCAGCAGTCACCGGGCAGGGGCTGGAAACACCATATATTTT. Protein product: CASSHRAGAGNTIYF.

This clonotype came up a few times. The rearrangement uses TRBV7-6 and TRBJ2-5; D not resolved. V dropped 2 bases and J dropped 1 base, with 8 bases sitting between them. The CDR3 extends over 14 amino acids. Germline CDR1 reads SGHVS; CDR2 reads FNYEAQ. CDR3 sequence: CASSLYRAQETQYF. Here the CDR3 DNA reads TGTGCCAGCAGCTTATATCGGGCCCAAGAGACCCAGTACTTC.

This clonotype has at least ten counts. The CDR3 region has the DNA TGTGCCAGCAGCTTCGGGACCGGGGAGCTGTTTTTT. This sequence encodes CASSFGTGELFF. The chain combines TRBV7-2 with TRBJ2-2; D not resolved. Trimming shortened V by 3 bases and J by 5 bases, and 4 bases separated the two germline ends. The length of the CDR3 is 12 residues. Per germline, CDR1 SGHTA and CDR2 FQGNSA.